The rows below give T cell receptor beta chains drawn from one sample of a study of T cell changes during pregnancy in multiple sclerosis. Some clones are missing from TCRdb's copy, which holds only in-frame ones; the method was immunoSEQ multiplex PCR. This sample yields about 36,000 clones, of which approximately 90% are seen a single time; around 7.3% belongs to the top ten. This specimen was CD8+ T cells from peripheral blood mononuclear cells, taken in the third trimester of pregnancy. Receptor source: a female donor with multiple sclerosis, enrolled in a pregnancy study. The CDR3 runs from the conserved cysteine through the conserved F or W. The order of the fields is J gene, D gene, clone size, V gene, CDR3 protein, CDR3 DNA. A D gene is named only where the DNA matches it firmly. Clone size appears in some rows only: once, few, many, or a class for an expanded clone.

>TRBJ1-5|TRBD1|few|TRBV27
CASTVTGAKGEPQHF
TGTGCCAGCACCGTAACAGGGGCTAAAGGGGAGCCCCAGCATTTT
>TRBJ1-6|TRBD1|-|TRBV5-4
CASSPDRLRSPLHF
TGTGCCAGCAGCCCGGACAGGCTACGTTCACCCCTCCACTTT
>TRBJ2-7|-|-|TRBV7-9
CASSQGQTYEQYF
TGTGCCAGCAGCCAAGGACAGACCTACGAGCAGTACTTC
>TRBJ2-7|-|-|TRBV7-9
CASSLRGYEQYF
TGTGCCAGCAGCTTACGCGGCTACGAGCAGTACTTC
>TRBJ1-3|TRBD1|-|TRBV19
CASAGTGASGNTIYF
TGTGCCAGCGCCGGGACAGGGGCCTCTGGAAACACCATATATTTT
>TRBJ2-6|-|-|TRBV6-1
CASSEAGAGANVLTF
TGTGCCAGCAGTGAAGCAGGGGCTGGGGCCAACGTCCTGACTTTC
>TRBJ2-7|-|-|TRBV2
CASSENSYEQYF
TGTGCCAGCAGTGAAAACAGCTACGAGCAGTACTTC
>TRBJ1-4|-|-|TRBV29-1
CSVEGQANEKLFF
TGCAGCGTTGAGGGGCAAGCTAATGAAAAACTGTTTTTT
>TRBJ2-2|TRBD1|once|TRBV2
CASSEASNRGNTGELFF
TGTGCCAGCAGTGAAGCAAGCAACAGGGGGAACACCGGGGAGCTGTTTTTT
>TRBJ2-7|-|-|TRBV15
CATSRVGEFYEQYF
TGTGCCACCAGCAGAGTTGGGGAGTTCTACGAGCAGTACTTC
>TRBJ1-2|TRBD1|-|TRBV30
CAKKGGAWGYTF
TGTGCCAAAAAAGGGGGCGCGTGGGGCTACACCTTC
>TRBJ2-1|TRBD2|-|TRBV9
CASSQSPAGSYNEQFF
TGTGCCAGCAGCCAAAGCCCAGCGGGAAGTTACAATGAGCAGTTCTTC
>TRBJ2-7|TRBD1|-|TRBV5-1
CASKSGGYEQYF
TGCGCCAGCAAGTCAGGGGGCTACGAGCAGTACTTC
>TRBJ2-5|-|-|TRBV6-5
CASQVQGQETQYF
TGTGCCAGCCAAGTACAGGGTCAGGAGACCCAGTACTTC
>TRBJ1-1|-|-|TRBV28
CASSLRARGPTEAFF
TGTGCCAGCAGTTTAAGGGCTAGGGGCCCCACTGAAGCTTTCTTT
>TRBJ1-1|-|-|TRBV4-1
CASRGVRNTEAFF
TGCGCCAGCAGGGGAGTCAGGAACACTGAAGCTTTCTTT
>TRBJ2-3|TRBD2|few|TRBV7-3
CASSLGLAGGPTDTQYF
TGTGCCAGCAGCTTAGGACTAGCGGGGGGACCCACAGATACGCAGTATTTT
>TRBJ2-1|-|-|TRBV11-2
CASSLSVVWQGYNEQFF
TGTGCCAGCAGCTTGTCGGTGGTTTGGCAGGGCTACAATGAGCAGTTCTTC
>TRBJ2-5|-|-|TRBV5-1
CASSLAKNRAQETQYF
TGCGCCAGCAGCTTGGCCAAAAACAGGGCCCAAGAGACCCAGTACTTC
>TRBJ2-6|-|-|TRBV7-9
CASGESGANVLTF
TGTGCCTCCGGGGAATCTGGGGCCAACGTCCTGACTTTC
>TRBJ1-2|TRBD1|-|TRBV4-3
CASSPYHGTDISYGYTF
TGCGCCAGCAGCCCTTACCACGGGACAGATATATCCTATGGCTACACCTTC
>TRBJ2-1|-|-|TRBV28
CASSLHGGQHEQFF
TGTGCCAGCAGTTTACACGGGGGACAGCATGAGCAGTTCTTC
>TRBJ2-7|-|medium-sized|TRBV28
CASVEGRNPVGEQYF
TGTGCCAGCGTGGAGGGTCGGAACCCGGTGGGGGAGCAGTACTTC
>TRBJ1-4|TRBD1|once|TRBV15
CATSRLPRGQGGEKLFF
TGTGCCACCAGCAGACTCCCCCGGGGACAGGGAGGAGAAAAACTGTTTTTT
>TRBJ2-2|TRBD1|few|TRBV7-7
CASSLGAGGVTGELFF
TGTGCTAGCAGCTTAGGGGCAGGGGGCGTCACCGGGGAGCTGTTTTTT
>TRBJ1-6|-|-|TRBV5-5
CASSLAEPRLIYNSPLHF
TGTGCCAGCAGCTTGGCCGAGCCTCGACTGATATATAATTCACCCCTCCACTTT
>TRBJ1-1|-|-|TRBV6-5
CASGEPTGFEAFF
TGTGCCAGCGGCGAACCGACAGGATTTGAAGCTTTCTTT
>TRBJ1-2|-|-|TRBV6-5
CASSYYWGGSEDGYTF
TGTGCCAGCAGTTACTATTGGGGGGGATCAGAGGATGGCTACACCTTC
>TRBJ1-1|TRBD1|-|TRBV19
CASSTSDRANTEAFF
TGTGCCAGTAGTACTTCCGACAGGGCTAACACTGAAGCTTTCTTT
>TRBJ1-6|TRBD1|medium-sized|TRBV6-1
CASRDTGVPLHF
TGTGCCAGCAGAGACACAGGGGTACCCCTCCACTTT
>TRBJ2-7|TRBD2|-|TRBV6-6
CASSYLGLVLYEQYF
TGTGCCAGCAGTTACCTGGGACTAGTCCTCTACGAGCAGTACTTC
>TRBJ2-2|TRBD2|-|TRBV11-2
CATKIPLAGANTGELFF
TGTGCCACCAAAATTCCCCTAGCGGGGGCCAACACCGGGGAGCTGTTTTTT
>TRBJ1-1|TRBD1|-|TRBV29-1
CSVGDSLNTEAFF
TGCAGCGTGGGGGACAGCTTGAACACTGAAGCTTTCTTT
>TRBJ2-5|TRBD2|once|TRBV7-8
CASSPGTSLETQYF
TGTGCCAGCAGCCCCGGGACTAGCTTGGAGACCCAGTACTTC
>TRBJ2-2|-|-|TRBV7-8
CASSLETGWDTGELFF
TGTGCCAGCAGCTTGGAAACAGGGTGGGACACCGGGGAGCTGTTTTTT
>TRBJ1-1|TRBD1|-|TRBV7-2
CASSPGPTGQEAFF
TGTGCCAGCAGCCCAGGTCCCACGGGACAGGAAGCTTTCTTT
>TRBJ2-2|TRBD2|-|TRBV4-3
CASSQELAGTGELFF
TGCGCCAGCAGCCAAGAACTAGCGGGGACCGGGGAGCTGTTTTTT
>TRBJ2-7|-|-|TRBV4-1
CASSQGPGDAYEQYF
TGCGCCAGCAGCCAAGGGCCAGGGGACGCCTACGAGCAGTACTTC
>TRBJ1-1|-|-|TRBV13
CASRPGRVMNTEAFF
TGTGCCAGCAGGCCCGGTCGGGTCATGAACACTGAAGCTTTCTTT
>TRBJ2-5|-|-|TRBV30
CAWSEGQYQETQYF
TGTGCCTGGAGTGAGGGACAATACCAAGAGACCCAGTACTTC
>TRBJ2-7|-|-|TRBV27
CASSFHRAYEQYF
TGTGCCAGCAGTTTCCACAGAGCCTACGAGCAGTACTTC
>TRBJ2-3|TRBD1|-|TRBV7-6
CASSLLHDRGLYF
TGTGCCAGCAGCTTATTGCATGACAGGGGCCTGTATTTT
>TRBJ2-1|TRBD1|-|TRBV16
CASSPARGIYNEQFF
TGTGCCAGCAGCCCTGCCAGGGGGATTTACAATGAGCAGTTCTTC
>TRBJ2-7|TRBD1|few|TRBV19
CASSTGQFSYEQYF
TGTGCCAGTAGTACGGGACAGTTCTCCTACGAGCAGTACTTC
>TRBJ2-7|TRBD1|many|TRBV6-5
CASSEGQGAYEQYF
TGTGCCAGCAGTGAGGGACAGGGGGCGTACGAGCAGTACTTC